Presented here are 26 T cell receptor beta chains from one specimen sequenced in a study of shared clonotypes between healthy human individuals. Profiled with immunoSEQ multiplex PCR; TCRdb holds only in-frame clones, not every one. The data show roughly 500,000 clones, approximately 80% seen once. Sequencing input: PBMCs. All receptors derive from a woman between 40 and 50 years old in good health. Some clones in this sample may be carry-over from other donors' samples.

The chain recombines TRBV6-6 with TRBJ2-2; TRBD1 matches 7 bases. Germline V CDR1 and CDR2: MNHNY, SVGAGI (reference sequence). The CDR3 consists of 14 residues. The trim removed 10 bases at V and 5 bases at J, leaving 10 bases unmatched. The CDR3 loop reads CAISRQGLTGELFF. CDR3 coding DNA: TGTGCCATCTCCAGACAGGGATTAACCGGGGAGCTGTTTTTT.

The chain combines TRBV10-3 with TRBJ2-5; 12 nucleotides agree with TRBD2. This CDR3 spans 17 amino acids. V shed 6 bases, J shed 4 bases, and the junction held 12 bases outside the gene matches. CDR1 and CDR2 (germline): ENHRY, SYGVKD. CDR3 region: CAISPRLAGGPGETQYF. In DNA form, the CDR3 reads TGTGCCATCAGCCCTCGGCTAGCGGGAGGGCCGGGAGAGACCCAGTACTTC.

This rearrangement joins TRBV20-1 to TRBJ2-1; 9 bases line up with TRBD2. Trimming at V came to 0 bases and at J to 13 bases, leaving 1 base not matched to a gene. The CDR3 totals 11 residues. The germline V gene has CDR1 DFQATT and CDR2 SNEGSKA (reference sequence). The CDR3 region is CSARDSGRQFF. CDR3 DNA: TGCAGTGCTAGAGATAGCGGGAGACAGTTCTTC.

This clone came up once. The V and J genes are TRBV4-1 and TRBJ2-5; 7 nucleotides agree with TRBD2. Germline CDR1 MGHRA, CDR2 YSYEKL. The CDR3 runs to 16 residues. V shed 1 base and J 2 bases; nucleotides not matched to a gene: 7. The CDR3: CASSQAPTSRQETQYF. CDR3 DNA: TGCGCCAGCAGCCAAGCCCCGACTAGCAGACAAGAGACCCAGTACTTC.

The chain joins TRBV25-1 to TRBJ2-5; weak D call: TRBD2 (6 bases). From germline, CDR1 is MGHDK and CDR2 SYGVNS. V lost 4 bases, J lost 5 bases, and 26 bases lay in between. The CDR3 is 18 amino acids. The CDR3 region has the DNA TGTGCCAGCAGTGGAAGGGACTGGGCTAGCGTTAAATTGGAGACCCAGTACTTC. Amino acid sequence: CASSGRDWASVKLETQYF.

In DNA form, the CDR3 reads TGTGCCAGCAGTTACACTCCTAGCTATGGCTACACCTTC. Translation: CASSYTPSYGYTF. The J gene is TRBJ1-2, the V gene TRBV6-5; D unclear. The CDR3 spans 13 residues. Germline loops: CDR1 MNHEY, CDR2 SVGAGI. Trimming cost V 2 bases and J 4 bases, with 8 bases left between them.

This chain joins TRBV28 and TRBJ1-1; 8 bases fit TRBD1. Germline assignment: CDR1 MDHEN and CDR2 SYDVKM. The CDR3 totals 16 residues. The trim removed 4 bases at V and 4 bases at J, leaving 11 bases unmatched. The CDR3 sequence: CASSSRADRGGTEAFF. Written as DNA, the CDR3 is TGTGCCAGCAGTTCACGGGCCGACAGGGGCGGCACTGAAGCTTTCTTT.

The chain has TRBV28 and TRBJ2-7, with unresolved D. The CDR3 consists of 14 residues. V lost 5 bases and J lost 1, with 12 bases in between. Germline CDR1 and CDR2: MDHEN and SYDVKM. The CDR3 sequence: CASSLPPESYEQYF. CDR3 DNA: TGTGCCAGCAGTCTTCCACCCGAATCCTACGAGCAGTACTTC. The whole variable domain, remainder taken from reference TRBV28 and TRBJ2-7, is DVKVTQSSRYLVKRTGEKVFLECVQDMDHENMFWYRQDPGLGLRLIYFSYDVKMKEKGDIPEGYSVSREKKERFSLILESASTNQTSMYLCASSLPPESYEQYFGPGTRLTVT.

The chain is built from TRBV4-1 and TRBJ2-2, with D possibly TRBD1 on 6 matching bases. The V gene's germline CDR1 is MGHRA and CDR2 YSYEKL. The V end was cut by 0 bases, the J end by 6 bases, with 14 bases between. The CDR3 has 16 residues. For the CDR3, the DNA is TGCGCCAGCAGCCAAGAAACAAACAGGGTTCCCGGGGAGCTGTTTTTT. Amino acid sequence: CASSQETNRVPGELFF.

The V and J genes are TRBV7-3 and TRBJ1-1, with TRBD1 matching over 7 bases. Unmatched junction bases numbered 6, after V lost 5 bases and J lost 0 bases. The CDR3 contains 15 residues. The germline CDR1 and CDR2 sequences are SGHTA and FQGTGA. The chain's CDR3 is CASSTTGQMNTEAFF. The CDR3 bases are TGTGCCAGCAGCACCACGGGACAGATGAACACTGAAGCTTTCTTT.

This clone has at least ten counts. This chain connects TRBV2 to TRBJ1-3; D remains unclear. CDR1 and CDR2 from the germline V gene are SNHLY and FYNNEI. CDR3 length equals 12 residues. V lost 8 bases and J 2 bases, leaving 7 bases between the germline ends. The CDR3 DNA reads TGTGCCAGCCTTGTTACTGGAAACACCATATATTTT. Its translation: CASLVTGNTIYF.

This clone has a single count. In DNA, the CDR3 is TGTGCCAGCAGTTTAATGACAGGGGTTTTTGGAAACACCATATATTTT. The encoded protein is CASSLMTGVFGNTIYF. V and J are TRBV28 and TRBJ1-3; 8 bases align to TRBD1. Germline V gives CDR1 MDHEN, CDR2 SYDVKM. The V segment lost 2 bases and the J segment 3 bases; nucleotides outside the gene matches: 6. This CDR3 is built from 16 residues.

This chain uses TRBV14 with TRBJ1-1, with 7 nucleotides matching TRBD1. Germline values: CDR1 SGHDN, CDR2 FVKESK. After removal of 4 bases from V and 1 base from J, the junction contained 6 bases not matched to a gene. The CDR3 length is 15 residues. CDR3 bases: TGTGCCAGCAGCCCGCAGACAGGGTGGAACACTGAAGCTTTCTTT. As protein: CASSPQTGWNTEAFF.

This clone has just one count. The identical CDR3 is also encoded by other nucleotide sequences in the sample. The chain employs TRBV9 and TRBJ2-5; 8 bases align to TRBD2. CDR3 length equals 14 residues. Trimming at V came to 3 bases and at J to 2 bases, leaving 3 bases not matched to a gene. Germline CDR1 reads SGDLS; CDR2 reads YYNGEE. The DNA for the CDR3 is TGTGCCAGCAGCGCCGGACTAGCTCAAGAGACCCAGTACTTC. Amino acid sequence: CASSAGLAQETQYF.

This chain links TRBV19 with TRBJ2-3; D not certain. In germline, CDR1 is LNHDA, CDR2 SQIVND (reference sequence). This CDR3 has 12 amino acids. V lost 8 bases and J 2 bases, leaving 8 bases between the germline ends. The CDR3 reads CASGRSTDTQYF. The CDR3 DNA follows: TGTGCCAGTGGAAGGTCCACAGATACGCAGTATTTT.

V usage is TRBV27 and J usage is TRBJ2-7; 14 positions match TRBD2. Losses at the gene ends were 5 bases for V and 5 bases for J; bases not matched to a gene: 8. The CDR3 has 16 amino acids. From germline, CDR1 is MNHEY and CDR2 SMNVEV (reference sequence). This CDR3 is CASSPTGTSGRHEQYF. In nucleotides, the CDR3 is TGTGCCAGCAGTCCCACAGGGACTAGCGGGAGACACGAGCAGTACTTC.

This rearrangement joins TRBV28 to TRBJ1-1, with TRBD1 matching 8 bases. V trimming: 6 bases; J trimming: 7 bases; junction bases outside the gene matches: 10. The CDR3 length is 14 residues. Germline lookup yields CDR1 MDHEN and CDR2 SYDVKM. The CDR3 spells CASSRTGILHEAFF. The CDR3 bases are TGTGCCAGCAGCAGGACAGGGATATTACATGAAGCTTTCTTT.

The count of this clone is one. The CDR3 DNA sequence: TGTGCTTCGGGGCGGGAGGGCGTCAGGAATGAGCAGTTCTTC. Translating gives CASGREGVRNEQFF. V and J are TRBV11-2 and TRBJ2-1; TRBD2 agrees at 9 bases. The CDR3 is 14 amino acids. In germline, CDR1 is SGHAT, CDR2 FQNNGV.

V usage is TRBV18 and J usage is TRBJ2-1; 7 nucleotides align to TRBD1. Germline V CDR1 and CDR2: KGHSH, LQKENI. The trim removed 3 bases at V and 5 bases at J, leaving 10 bases unmatched. This CDR3 is built from 16 residues. The CDR3, as DNA: TGTGCCAGCTCACCCATAACAGGGGTGGGGGACAATGAGCAGTTCTTC. Protein sequence: CASSPITGVGDNEQFF.

V and J are TRBV30 and TRBJ2-5; maybe TRBD2 (5 bases). The end of the DNA is better explained by TRBJ2-7, so the J call may be wrong. Germline CDR1 and CDR2: GTSNPN and SVGIG (reference sequence). The CDR3 loop spans 11 amino acids. The CDR3 protein is CAWSGAGEQYF. CDR3 nucleotide sequence: TGTGCCTGGAGTGGGGCGGGCGAGCAGTACTTC.

The chain uses TRBV2 and TRBJ2-3, with D unclear. Trimming took off 5 bases at V and 0 bases at J, with 12 bases between the two ends. This CDR3 is 15 amino acids long. Per germline, CDR1 SNHLY and CDR2 FYNNEI. In DNA form, the CDR3 reads TGTGCCAGCAGTTCATTGCGGTCTAGCACAGATACGCAGTATTTT. Translated, it gives CASSSLRSSTDTQYF. The whole variable domain, filled in from reference TRBV2 and TRBJ2-3, reads EPEVTQTPSHQVTQMGQEVILRCVPISNHLYFYWYRQILGQKVEFLVSFYNNEISEKSEIFDDQFSVERPDGSNFTLKIRSTKLEDSAMYFCASSSLRSSTDTQYFGPGTRLTVL.

The rearrangement joins TRBV5-4 to TRBJ1-1; TRBD1 aligns across 10 bases. The CDR3 contains 17 residues. The germline CDR1 and CDR2 sequences are SGHNT and YYREEE (reference sequence). V lost 4 bases, J lost 1 base, and 10 bases stayed unmatched. CDR3 coding DNA: TGTGCCAGCAGCCTCCGGGACAGGGGCTCGAGGAACACTGAAGCTTTCTTT. Protein product: CASSLRDRGSRNTEAFF.

This rearrangement joins TRBV5-6 to TRBJ1-1; D is unclear. The length of the CDR3 is 15 residues. The germline V gene has CDR1 SGHDT and CDR2 YYEEEE. Trimming stripped 0 bases from V and 2 bases from J, with 11 bases between. CDR3 residues: CASSLVYSINTEAFF. The CDR3 DNA is TGTGCCAGCAGCTTGGTTTACAGCATAAACACTGAAGCTTTCTTT. Together with reference TRBV5-6 and TRBJ1-1, the CDR3 gives the full variable domain: DAGVTQSPTHLIKTRGQQVTLRCSPKSGHDTVSWYQQALGQGPQFIFQYYEEEERQRGNFPDRFSGHQFPNYSSELNVNALLLGDSALYLCASSLVYSINTEAFFGQGTRLTVV.

This chain connects TRBV7-2 to TRBJ2-7; 7 positions match TRBD2. Per the germline V gene, CDR1 is SGHTA and CDR2 is FQGNSA. The CDR3 extends over 15 amino acids. The V and J ends lost 3 bases and 4 bases, in that order; junction bases with no gene match: 9. DNA of the CDR3: TGTGCCAGCAGCTTCGGCTGGGGGGGTGGGTACGAGCAGTACTTC. Translating gives CASSFGWGGGYEQYF.

The V gene is TRBV11-2, the J gene TRBJ2-3, with 8 bases lining up with TRBD2. This CDR3 comprises 17 residues. V lost 2 bases, J lost 3 bases, and 10 bases stayed unmatched. Germline V gives CDR1 SGHAT, CDR2 FQNNGV. As DNA, the CDR3 is TGTGCCAGCAGCTTACGGGTGGCGGGAGGAGGGACAGATACGCAGTATTTT. It specifies CASSLRVAGGGTDTQYF.

The chain joins TRBV19 to TRBJ2-3, with D possibly being TRBD1 (6 bases). Germline CDR1 reads LNHDA; CDR2 reads SQIVND (reference sequence). The CDR3 spans 15 residues. V was pared by 3 bases and J by 2 bases, with 12 bases between. The CDR3 protein is CASSILQGVTDTQYF. In DNA, the CDR3 is TGTGCCAGTAGTATTTTACAGGGAGTCACAGATACGCAGTATTTT.